The source of this T cell receptor (beta chain) is a study of blood T cell repertoires in COVID-19. Overall study: Both acute and convalescent COVID-19 samples were obtained from the United States, Italy and Spain.

This CDR3 spans 16 amino acids. Germline-derived CDR1 and CDR2 are MGHRA and YSYEKL. The junction had 4 bases not matched to a gene; V was cut back by 3 bases and J by 4 bases. Original processing notes: It was from reference gene primer amplification that nucleated cell counts were estimated. Sequencing was performed with immunoSEQ multiplex PCR; in TCRdb, only in-frame clones are kept and a portion is missing. The V and J calls and clone size were taken over from that table, and D and trimming were inferred from the DNA. The sample has 55,000 to 75,000 clones, just under 75% seen once. The TCR originated in a woman between 65 and 79 years old with COVID-19, enrolled during active disease. The sequenced sample was peripheral blood. The genes are TRBV4-1 and TRBJ1-3, with TRBD1 identical over 12 bases. DNA of the CDR3: TGCGCCAGCAGCCAGGGACAGGGGGCGGGAGGAAACACCATATATTTT. Protein: CASSQGQGAGGNTIYF.